This T cell receptor (beta chain) was found in a study of blood T cell repertoires in COVID-19. For the study at large: The samples span acute and convalescent COVID-19 from the United States, Italy and Spain. PBMCs, B-cell-depleted T cells, or T cells were the source of the cDNA or gDNA that made up the material.

Trimming removed 5 bases from V and 6 bases from J, with 10 bases in between. There are 12 residues in the CDR3. Germline CDR1 ENHRY, CDR2 SYGVKD. Repertoires were generated with immunoSEQ multiplex PCR, while TCRdb's copy carries only in-frame clones and drops some. Here the sample spans approximately 210,000 clones, around 90% being singletons. The V gene is TRBV10-3, the J gene TRBJ1-2; no clear D gene. This TCR was recovered from a man aged 18 to 30 with active or convalescent COVID-19. Sequencing used peripheral blood. The CDR3, as DNA: TGTGCCATCAGTATCCGGGGAGATGGCTACACCTTC. It is translated as CAISIRGDGYTF.